These 20 T cell receptor beta chains originate from one sample sequenced in a study of blood T cell repertoires in COVID-19. Assay used: immunoSEQ multiplex PCR; TCRdb lists only in-frame clones, some missing. The data show about 70,000 clones, 70% to 90% seen once. Sequencing used peripheral blood. The origin of the receptors is a human donor in a cohort sampled during active COVID-19.

This chain connects TRBV18 to TRBJ1-1; the D gene is possibly TRBD1 (6 bases). Trimming left V 2 bases short and J 1 base short, with 8 bases between. CDR1 is KGHSH, CDR2 LQKENI, per germline. The CDR3 consists of 14 residues. CDR3 bases: TGTGCCAGCTCACCATGGACAGAGAACACTGAAGCTTTCTTT. Residues: CASSPWTENTEAFF.

The V gene is TRBV4-1, the J gene TRBJ2-1; the D is unclear. Germline assignment: CDR1 MGHRA and CDR2 YSYEKL. V lost 0 bases and J lost 0, with 12 bases in between. This CDR3 region has 17 residues. CDR3 amino acids: CASSQESGASSYNEQFF. In DNA, the CDR3 is TGCGCCAGCAGCCAAGAAAGTGGAGCTAGCTCCTACAATGAGCAGTTCTTC.

The chain joins TRBV5-6 to TRBJ1-5; D is possibly TRBD1 (6 bases). V gave up 2 bases and J gave up 6 bases, with 15 bases separating them. CDR3 length: 15 amino acids. CDR1 SGHDT and CDR2 YYEEEE come from the germline V gene. CDR3 DNA sequence: TGTGCCAGCAGCTTTGGAGTTGGGGGCATTCAGCCCCAGCATTTT. Translated: CASSFGVGGIQPQHF.

The CDR3: CASSSGPGTGTEQYF. Here the CDR3 DNA reads TGTGCCAGCAGCTCAGGTCCCGGGACAGGGACCGAGCAGTACTTC. The chain recombines TRBV7-3 with TRBJ2-7; the match to TRBD1 covers 9 bases. The CDR3 runs to 15 residues. V lost 4 bases to trimming and J lost 6 bases; unmatched junction nucleotides: 10. The germline CDR1 and CDR2 sequences are SGHTA and FQGTGA.

Of note for this clone: The junction shows a germline mismatch at one end, possibly a read error. This rearrangement joins TRBV3-1 (or the pseudogene TRBV3-2) to TRBJ2-5; the D is unclear. The CDR3 runs to 13 residues. Germline V gene sequence: CDR1 LGHDT, CDR2 YNNKEL (reference sequence). The CDR3 protein is CASSQDPTASANF. Here the CDR3 DNA reads TGTGCCAGCAGCCAAGACCCCACGGCATCAGCGAACTTC.

The V and J genes are TRBV3-1 (or the pseudogene TRBV3-2) and TRBJ2-1; 12 positions match TRBD2. This CDR3 spans 15 amino acids. V lost 2 bases and J lost 9; bases outside the gene matches: 5. CDR1 and CDR2 (germline): LGHDT, YNNKEL (reference sequence). The CDR3 here is CASSQTSGGSTEQFF. The CDR3 DNA reads TGTGCCAGCAGCCAAACTAGCGGGGGGTCTACTGAGCAGTTCTTC.

This chain uses TRBV5-5 with TRBJ1-6; 7 nucleotides align to TRBD1. Germline V lookup: CDR1 SGHKS, CDR2 YYEKEE (reference sequence). The CDR3 runs to 14 residues. Losses at the gene ends were 6 bases for V and 7 bases for J; bases not matched to a gene: 7. CDR3 residues: CASTRDRGNSPLHF. CDR3 DNA sequence: TGTGCCAGCACTAGGGACAGAGGAAATTCACCCCTCCACTTT. Filled out from reference TRBV5-5 and TRBJ1-6, the complete variable domain reads DAGVTQSPTHLIKTRGQQVTLRCSPISGHKSVSWYQQVLGQGPQFIFQYYEKEERGRGNFPDRFSARQFPNYSSELNVNALLLGDSALYLCASTRDRGNSPLHFGNGTRLTVT.

The chain has TRBV30 and TRBJ2-6, with 7 bases aligning to TRBD1. This CDR3 region has 18 residues. V lost 5 bases to trimming and J lost 2 bases; unmatched junction nucleotides: 15. Germline V gene lookup returns CDR1 GTSNPN and CDR2 SVGIG (reference sequence). Written as DNA, the CDR3 is TGTGCCTGGGAGGGGCCGGGACAGCCGACCCCTGGGGCCAACGTCCTGACTTTC. Translated, it gives CAWEGPGQPTPGANVLTF.

This sequence joins TRBV19 and TRBJ2-2, with 12 bases identical to TRBD2. V lost 5 bases to trimming and J lost 6 bases; unmatched junction nucleotides: 10. The CDR3 totals 17 residues. Looked up from germline, CDR1 is LNHDA and CDR2 is SQIVND (reference sequence). CDR3 bases: TGTGCCAGTAGTCCCCCCAAACTAGCGGGAGGATCCGGGGAGCTGTTTTTT. It specifies CASSPPKLAGGSGELFF.

The chain carries TRBV7-2 and TRBJ2-5; TRBD2 matches at 8 bases. This CDR3 region has 15 residues. Germline V CDR1 and CDR2: SGHTA, FQGNSA. Trimming at V came to 5 bases and at J to 1 base, leaving 6 bases not matched to a gene. The CDR3 bases are TGTGCCAGCAGCCCAGGGGCGGGGGGCCAAGAGACCCAGTACTTC. Translation gives CASSPGAGGQETQYF.

This clone came up once. J is TRBJ2-4 and V is TRBV6-1, with D possibly TRBD1 on 6 matching bases. The CDR3 consists of 16 residues. CDR1 and CDR2 (germline): MNHNS, SASEGT. Deletions cut 4 bases from V and 5 bases from J, with 18 bases between. The CDR3 nucleotides are TGTGCCAGCAGTGTACCGGGACATATTCAAGAAAACATTCAGTACTTC. Translating it yields CASSVPGHIQENIQYF.

This chain joins TRBV10-3 and TRBJ1-1, with D possibly TRBD1 on 6 matching bases. The germline V gene has CDR1 ENHRY and CDR2 SYGVKD. Trimming took off 2 bases at V and 1 base at J, with 14 bases between the two ends. This CDR3 region has 16 residues. The CDR3 bases are TGTGCCATCAGTGAGGTTACAGGGCCAAAGAACACTGAAGCTTTCTTT. Protein sequence: CAISEVTGPKNTEAFF.

V usage is TRBV30 and J usage is TRBJ1-2; TRBD1 might be the D (5 bases). CDR1 is GTSNPN and CDR2 is SVGIG in the germline V gene (reference sequence). Trimming cost V 2 bases and J 7 bases, with 8 bases left between them. The CDR3 length is 11 residues. The CDR3 region has the DNA TGTGCCTGGAGTTCGGGGGTTGGCTACACCTTC. It codes for CAWSSGVGYTF.

The chain recombines TRBV5-1 with TRBJ2-7; TRBD2 matches 14 bases. Trimming took 4 bases from V and 7 from J; bases not matched to a gene: 4. This CDR3 region has 14 residues. Germline loops: CDR1 SGHRS, CDR2 YFSETQ. CDR3 sequence reads: CASSPGLAGVEQYF. The CDR3 DNA is TGCGCCAGCAGCCCGGGACTAGCGGGGGTAGAGCAGTACTTC.

This chain links TRBV7-2 with TRBJ1-5; the match to TRBD1 covers 10 bases. Trimming removed 3 bases from V and 4 bases from J; junction bases left unmatched: 6. The CDR3 totals 16 residues. Germline V lookup: CDR1 SGHTA, CDR2 FQGNSA. The DNA for the CDR3 is TGTGCCAGCAGCTTCTCCGGGACAGGGGAAAATCAGCCCCAGCATTTT. This translates into CASSFSGTGENQPQHF.

The chain carries TRBV20-1 and TRBJ1-1, with 7 bases fitting TRBD1. V shed 7 bases, J shed 8 bases, and the junction held 7 bases outside the gene matches. Germline CDR1 is DFQATT and CDR2 is SNEGSKA (reference sequence). The CDR3 totals 11 residues. CDR3 bases: TGCAGTGGGTACTCAGGGGGGGAAGCTTTCTTT. This encodes CSGYSGGEAFF.

The V and J genes are TRBV5-1 and TRBJ2-2; TRBD1 agrees at 7 bases. Germline lookup yields CDR1 SGHRS and CDR2 YFSETQ. This CDR3 has 16 amino acids. Trimming removed 4 bases from V and 3 bases from J; junction bases left unmatched: 9. The CDR3 DNA reads TGCGCCAGCAGCCCCGGACAGGCGACCTACACCGGGGAGCTGTTTTTT. It codes for CASSPGQATYTGELFF.

V and J are TRBV24-1 and TRBJ2-1; D is unclear. This CDR3 has 13 residues. V lost 9 bases and J 6 bases, leaving 14 bases between the germline ends. CDR1 KGHDR and CDR2 SFDVKD come from the germline V gene. Here the CDR3 DNA reads TGTGCCACCGAATTCCTACTGCTCAATGAGCAGTTCTTC. Residues: CATEFLLLNEQFF.

This clone occurred many times. The CDR3 here is CASSPTGDKEQFF. Here the CDR3 DNA reads TGCGCCAGCAGCCCGACAGGGGATAAGGAGCAGTTCTTC. The V and J genes are TRBV5-1 and TRBJ2-1; 8 nucleotides line up with TRBD1. CDR3 size: 13 residues. CDR1 and CDR2 from the germline V gene are SGHRS and YFSETQ. J was trimmed by 10 bases and V by 4 bases; bases with no gene match: 7.

This clone was picked up a small number of times. V usage is TRBV6-1 and J usage is TRBJ2-7; D possibly corresponds to TRBD1 (5 bases). V lost 0 bases and J lost 0, with 15 bases in between. Germline assignment: CDR1 MNHNS and CDR2 SASEGT. The CDR3 contains 17 residues. The CDR3 here is CASSEAQFWGSSYEQYF. DNA of the CDR3: TGTGCCAGCAGTGAAGCCCAGTTTTGGGGCAGCTCCTACGAGCAGTACTTC.